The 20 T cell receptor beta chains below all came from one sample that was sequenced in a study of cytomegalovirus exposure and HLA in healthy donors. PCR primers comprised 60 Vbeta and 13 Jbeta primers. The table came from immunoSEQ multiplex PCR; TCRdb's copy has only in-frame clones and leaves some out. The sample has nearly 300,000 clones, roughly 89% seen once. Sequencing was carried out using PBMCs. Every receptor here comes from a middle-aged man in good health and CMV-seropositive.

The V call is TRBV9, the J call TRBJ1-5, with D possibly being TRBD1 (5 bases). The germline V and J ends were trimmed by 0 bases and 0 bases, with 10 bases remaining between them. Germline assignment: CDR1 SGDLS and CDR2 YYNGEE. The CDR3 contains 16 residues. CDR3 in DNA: TGTGCCAGCAGCGTAGCAGGGCCTTATAGCAATCAGCCCCAGCATTTT. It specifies CASSVAGPYSNQPQHF.

CDR3 DNA: TGTGCCACCTATTTGAACACTGAAGCTTTCTTT. It yields the protein CATYLNTEAFF. The rearrangement links TRBV28 to TRBJ1-1, with unresolved D. Trimming shortened V by 10 bases and J by 0 bases, and 6 bases separated the two germline ends. The length of the CDR3 is 11 residues. Germline CDR1 is MDHEN and CDR2 is SYDVKM.

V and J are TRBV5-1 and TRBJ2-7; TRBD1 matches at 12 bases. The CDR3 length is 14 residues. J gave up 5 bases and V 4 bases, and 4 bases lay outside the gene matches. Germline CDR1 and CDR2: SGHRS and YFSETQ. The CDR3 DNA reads TGCGCCAGCAGCCTCGGGACAGGGGGCAACGAGCAGTACTTC. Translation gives CASSLGTGGNEQYF.

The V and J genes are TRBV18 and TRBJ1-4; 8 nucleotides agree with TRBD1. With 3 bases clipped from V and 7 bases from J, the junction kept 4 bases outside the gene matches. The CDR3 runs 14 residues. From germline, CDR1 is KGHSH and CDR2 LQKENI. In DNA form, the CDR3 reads TGTGCCAGCTCACCCGCCAGGGGGCTTGAAAAACTGTTTTTT. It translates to CASSPARGLEKLFF. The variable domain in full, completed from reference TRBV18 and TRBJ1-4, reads NAGVMQNPRHLVRRRGQEARLRCSPMKGHSHVYWYRQLPEEGLKFMVYLQKENIIDESGMPKERFSAEFPKEGPSILRIQQVVRGDSAAYFCASSPARGLEKLFFGSGTQLSVL.

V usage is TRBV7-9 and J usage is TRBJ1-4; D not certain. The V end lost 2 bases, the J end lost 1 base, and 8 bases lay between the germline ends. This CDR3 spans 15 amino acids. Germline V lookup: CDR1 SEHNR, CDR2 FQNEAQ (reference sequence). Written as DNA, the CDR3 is TGTGCCAGCAGCTTAAAAACGGTAACTAATGAAAAACTGTTTTTT. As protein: CASSLKTVTNEKLFF.

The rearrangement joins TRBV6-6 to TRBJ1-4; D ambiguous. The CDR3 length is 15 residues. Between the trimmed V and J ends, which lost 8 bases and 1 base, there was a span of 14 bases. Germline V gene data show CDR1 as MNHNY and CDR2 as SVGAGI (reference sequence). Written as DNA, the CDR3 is TGTGCCAGCGGGGAAGGGAGAAGAACTAATGAAAAACTGTTTTTT. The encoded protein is CASGEGRRTNEKLFF.

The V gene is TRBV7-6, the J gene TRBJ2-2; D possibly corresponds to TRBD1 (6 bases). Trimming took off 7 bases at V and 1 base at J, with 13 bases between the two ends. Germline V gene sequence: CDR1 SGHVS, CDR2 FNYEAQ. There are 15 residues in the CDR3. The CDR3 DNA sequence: TGTGCCAGCAATGGGGGCCGACAGAACACCGGGGAGCTGTTTTTT. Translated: CASNGGRQNTGELFF.

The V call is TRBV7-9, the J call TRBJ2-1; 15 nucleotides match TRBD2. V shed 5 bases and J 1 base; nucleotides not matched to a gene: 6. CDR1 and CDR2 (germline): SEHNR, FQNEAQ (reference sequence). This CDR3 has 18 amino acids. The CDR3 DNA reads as TGTGCCAGCAGCGGGGGGACTAGCGGGAGGTTGTCCTACAATGAGCAGTTCTTC. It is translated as CASSGGTSGRLSYNEQFF.

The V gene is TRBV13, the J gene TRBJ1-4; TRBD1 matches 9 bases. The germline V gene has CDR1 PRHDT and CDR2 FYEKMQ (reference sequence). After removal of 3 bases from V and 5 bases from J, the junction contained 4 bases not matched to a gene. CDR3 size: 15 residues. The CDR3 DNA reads TGTGCCAGCAGCTTTCGACAGGGGGTAAATGAAAAACTGTTTTTT. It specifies CASSFRQGVNEKLFF.

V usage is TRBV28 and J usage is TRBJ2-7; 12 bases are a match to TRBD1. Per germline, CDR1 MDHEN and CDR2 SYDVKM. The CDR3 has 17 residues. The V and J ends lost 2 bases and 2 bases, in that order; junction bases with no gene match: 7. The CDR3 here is CASSLGGQGAMTYEQYF. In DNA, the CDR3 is TGTGCCAGCAGTTTAGGGGGACAGGGGGCCATGACCTACGAGCAGTACTTC.

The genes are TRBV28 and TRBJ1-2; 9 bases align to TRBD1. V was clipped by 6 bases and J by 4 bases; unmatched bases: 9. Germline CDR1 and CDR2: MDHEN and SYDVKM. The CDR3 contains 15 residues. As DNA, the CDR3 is TGTGCCAGCAGCCCTTTTACAGGGGGCGGCTATGGCTACACCTTC. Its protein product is CASSPFTGGGYGYTF.

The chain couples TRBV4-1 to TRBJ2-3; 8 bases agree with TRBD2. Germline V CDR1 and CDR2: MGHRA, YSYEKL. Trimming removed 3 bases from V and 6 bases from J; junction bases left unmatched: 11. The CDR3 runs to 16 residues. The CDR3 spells CASSQAPTGGGDTQYF. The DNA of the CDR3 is TGCGCCAGCAGCCAGGCCCCGACAGGCGGGGGGGATACGCAGTATTTT.

The CDR3 DNA reads TGTGCCAGCAGCCGCGGAGACTTAGCTAACTATGGCTACACCTTC. Encoded protein: CASSRGDLANYGYTF. This chain links TRBV18 with TRBJ1-2; the D is unclear. Germline V CDR1 and CDR2: KGHSH, LQKENI. CDR3 length: 15 residues. Trimming stripped 8 bases from V and 0 bases from J, with 16 bases between. The full variable domain, with the rest looked up from reference TRBV18 and TRBJ1-2, is NAGVMQNPRHLVRRRGQEARLRCSPMKGHSHVYWYRQLPEEGLKFMVYLQKENIIDESGMPKERFSAEFPKEGPSILRIQQVVRGDSAAYFCASSRGDLANYGYTFGSGTRLTVV.

The CDR3 region has the DNA TGTGCCAGTAGTATACGGGACTCCTACGAGCAGTACTTC. Translated, it gives CASSIRDSYEQYF. V and J are TRBV19 and TRBJ2-7; the D gene is possibly TRBD2 (5 bases). The CDR3 is 13 residues long. CDR1 is LNHDA and CDR2 is SQIVND in the germline V gene (reference sequence). V lost 2 bases and J lost 0, with 5 bases in between.

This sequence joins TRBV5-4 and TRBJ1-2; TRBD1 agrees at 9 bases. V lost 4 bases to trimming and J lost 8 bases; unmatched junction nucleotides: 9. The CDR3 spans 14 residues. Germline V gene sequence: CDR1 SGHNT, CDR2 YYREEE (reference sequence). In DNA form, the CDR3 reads TGTGCCAGCAGCACGCCGGGACAGGGCTTAGGCTACACCTTC. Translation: CASSTPGQGLGYTF.

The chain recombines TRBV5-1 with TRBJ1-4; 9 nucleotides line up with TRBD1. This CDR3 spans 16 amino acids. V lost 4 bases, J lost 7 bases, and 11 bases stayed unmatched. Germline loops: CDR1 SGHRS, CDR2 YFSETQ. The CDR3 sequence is CASSPAPGQGREKLFF. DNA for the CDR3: TGCGCCAGCAGCCCAGCCCCGGGACAGGGTCGTGAAAAACTGTTTTTT.

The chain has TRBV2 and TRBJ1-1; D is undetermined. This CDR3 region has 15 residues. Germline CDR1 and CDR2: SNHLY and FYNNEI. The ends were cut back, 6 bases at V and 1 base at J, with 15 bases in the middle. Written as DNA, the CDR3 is TGTGCCAGCAGCGTCTCCGGGAATCCGAACACTGAAGCTTTCTTT. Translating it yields CASSVSGNPNTEAFF.

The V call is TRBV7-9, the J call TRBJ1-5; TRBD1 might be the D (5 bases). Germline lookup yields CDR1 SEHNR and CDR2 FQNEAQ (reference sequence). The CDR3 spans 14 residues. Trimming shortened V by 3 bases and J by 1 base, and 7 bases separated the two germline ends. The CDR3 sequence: CASSFDSSNQPQHF. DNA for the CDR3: TGTGCCAGCAGCTTCGACAGCAGCAATCAGCCCCAGCATTTT.

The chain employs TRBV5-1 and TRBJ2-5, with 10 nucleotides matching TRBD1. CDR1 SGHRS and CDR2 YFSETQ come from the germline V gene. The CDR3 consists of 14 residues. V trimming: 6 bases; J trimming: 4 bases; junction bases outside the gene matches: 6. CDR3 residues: CASTGTGVGETQYF. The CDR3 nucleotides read TGCGCCAGCACCGGGACAGGGGTCGGAGAGACCCAGTACTTC.

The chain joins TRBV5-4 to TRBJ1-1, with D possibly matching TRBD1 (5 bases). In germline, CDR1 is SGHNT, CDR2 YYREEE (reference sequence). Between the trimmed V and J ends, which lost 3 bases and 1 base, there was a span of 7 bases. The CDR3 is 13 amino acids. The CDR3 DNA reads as TGTGCCAGCAGCTACGGACAGAACACTGAAGCTTTCTTT. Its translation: CASSYGQNTEAFF.